The rows below give T cell receptor beta chains drawn from one sample of a study of blood T cell repertoires in COVID-19. Data came from immunoSEQ multiplex PCR; TCRdb stores just in-frame clones and leaves some out. The sample consists of under 250,000 clones, 65% to 90% of them appearing once. The sample was PBMCs or T cells enriched from blood (not recorded which). The receptors stem from a woman aged 45-60 years with acute COVID-19. CDR3s include the opening cysteine and the closing phenylalanine or tryptophan. Each record gives: J gene, V gene, D gene, clone size, CDR3 DNA, CDR3 protein. D genes are given only for firm matches. Only some rows state a clone size, as once, few, many or a class for expanded clones.

TRBJ1-1	TRBV30	TRBD1	NA	TGTGCCTGGAGTATTTTTCAGGGGGCCCAGATTGACACTGAAGCTTTCTTT	CAWSIFQGAQIDTEAFF
TRBJ1-2	TRBV27	NA	NA	TGTGCCAGCAGTTTATCGGGACAAATCTATGGCTACACCTTC	CASSLSGQIYGYTF
TRBJ1-1	TRBV20-1	TRBD1	NA	TGCAGTGCTAAGGGACAGGCCGAAGCTTTCTTT	CSAKGQAEAFF
TRBJ2-5	TRBV7-7	NA	NA	TGTGCTAGCAGCTTTTACGGGTATCGGAGAGGAGAGACCCAGTACTTC	CASSFYGYRRGETQYF
TRBJ2-7	TRBV5-6	NA	NA	TGTGCCAGCAGCTTCCGGGCAGGACATTACTACGAGCAGTACTTC	CASSFRAGHYYEQYF
TRBJ1-2	TRBV15	NA	NA	TGTGCCACCAGCAGAGATCGAGCAGGGAGGCAGGATGGCTACACCTTC	CATSRDRAGRQDGYTF
TRBJ2-4	TRBV5-5	TRBD1	NA	TGTGCCAGCAGCTTTCCCACAGGGGTTGAAAACATTCAGTACTTC	CASSFPTGVENIQYF
TRBJ2-3	TRBV29-1	NA	NA	TGCAGCGTGGCAGGGGAGACAACAGATACGCAGTATTTT	CSVAGETTDTQYF
TRBJ1-2	TRBV7-9	NA	NA	TGTGCCAGCAGCTTAGAAGGGAGGGGTGGCTATGGCTACACCTTC	CASSLEGRGGYGYTF
TRBJ1-1	TRBV5-6	TRBD1	once	TGTGCCAGCAGCCCACCTCGCGGGACAGGAACAAACACTGAAGCTTTCTTT	CASSPPRGTGTNTEAFF
TRBJ2-1	TRBV7-3	TRBD2	NA	TGTGCCAGCAGCTTAACGGGGACTAGCGGGGGGAGCTCCTACAATGAGCAGTTCTTC	CASSLTGTSGGSSYNEQFF
TRBJ1-2	TRBV30	NA	NA	TGTGCCTGGAGTGTATTGAGGGCCTCTAATTATGGCTACACCTTC	CAWSVLRASNYGYTF
TRBJ1-6	TRBV7-9	TRBD1	NA	TGTGCCAGCAGCTTAGACGAGGGACAGGGCCGGTCACCCCTCCACTTT	CASSLDEGQGRSPLHF
TRBJ1-2	TRBV19	NA	NA	TGTGCCAGTTCCCTAACGGTAGCATCTAACTATGGCTACACCTTC	CASSLTVASNYGYTF
TRBJ1-6	TRBV5-4	NA	NA	TGTGCCAGCAGCCCCTGGAAGGGAGATAATTCACCCCTCCACTTT	CASSPWKGDNSPLHF
TRBJ1-1	TRBV19	NA	few	TGTGCCAGTAGTATAAGGGTAGGACAGACCCCCTTCTTT	CASSIRVGQTPFF
TRBJ1-3	TRBV6-5	TRBD1	NA	TGTGCCAGCAGTCGAGGGACAGGGGCTGGAAACACCATATATTTT	CASSRGTGAGNTIYF
TRBJ1-3	TRBV12-5	TRBD1	few	TGTGCTAGTGGTCTTAAACCCGGGACAGTAACTGGAAACACCATATATTTT	CASGLKPGTVTGNTIYF
TRBJ1-4	TRBV13	TRBD1	once	TGTGCCAGCAGCCCCAGACAGGGGGTCGAAAAACTGTTTTTT	CASSPRQGVEKLFF
TRBJ1-1	TRBV9	NA	NA	TGTGCCAGCAGCGAGGGGGTGGTCGCTGAAGCTTTCTTT	CASSEGVVAEAFF
TRBJ2-1	TRBV24-1	TRBD2	NA	TGTGCCACCGGCCGAGAGCGGGGGGGCCAAAATGAGCAGTTCTTC	CATGRERGGQNEQFF
TRBJ2-2	TRBV5-1	NA	NA	TGCGCCAGCAGCGCCCAACTAGGCCTCGGGGAGCTGTTTTTT	CASSAQLGLGELFF
TRBJ1-3	TRBV7-2	TRBD1	NA	TGTGCCAGCAGCTCGAGGACAGGCTCTGGAAACACCATATATTTT	CASSSRTGSGNTIYF
TRBJ2-3	TRBV19	NA	NA	TGTGCCAGCCGACAGGGGGTGGGAGCGGGGGCCCCAGATACGCAGTATTTT	CASRQGVGAGAPDTQYF
TRBJ2-3	TRBV3-1/TRBV3-2	TRBD2	NA	TGTGCCAGCAGCCAAGATGCCCTGGGATCCATTGCGGGGGGACCAGATACGCAGTATTTT	CASSQDALGSIAGGPDTQYF
TRBJ1-1	TRBV19	TRBD1	NA	TGTGCCAGTAGTATCCGGGGACAGGGGGTTGTAGGTACTGAAGCTTTCTTT	CASSIRGQGVVGTEAFF
TRBJ2-2	TRBV11-2	TRBD2	NA	TGTGCCAGCAGCCCCCTAGCGGGGGGCCGGAACACCGGGGAGCTGTTTTTT	CASSPLAGGRNTGELFF
TRBJ1-3	TRBV3-1/TRBV3-2	NA	NA	TGTGCCAGCAGCCAAGGGCCGTCGGGGGTCTCTGGAAACACCATATATTTT	CASSQGPSGVSGNTIYF
TRBJ1-3	TRBV5-1	TRBD1	NA	TGCGCCAGCAGCTCCCGGGACAGGGGAAACACCATATATTTT	CASSSRDRGNTIYF
TRBJ1-6	TRBV7-2	TRBD1	NA	TGTGCCAGCAGCTCTGGACAGGGCGGAAATTCACCCCTCCACTTT	CASSSGQGGNSPLHF